The 8 T cell receptor beta chains reported below all come from one sample, sequenced in a study of blood T cell repertoires in COVID-19. Produced via immunoSEQ multiplex PCR; TCRdb's table is partial and in-frame only. This table holds 200,000 to 250,000 clones, around 80% found once. Sequencing was carried out using peripheral blood. The source is a woman older than 75 with acute or convalescent COVID-19.

This clone has only one observation. This sequence joins TRBV5-6 and TRBJ1-2; TRBD1 matches 7 bases. This CDR3 contains 15 residues. V lost 4 bases and J lost 2; bases outside the gene matches: 8. CDR1 and CDR2 from the germline V gene are SGHDT and YYEEEE. The CDR3 sequence is CASSPPGQRNYGYTF. DNA of the CDR3: TGTGCCAGCAGCCCACCGGGACAGCGAAACTATGGCTACACCTTC.

The rearrangement links TRBV28 to TRBJ2-6; TRBD1 matches at 7 bases. In germline, CDR1 is MDHEN, CDR2 SYDVKM. Losses at the gene ends were 7 bases for V and 1 base for J; bases not matched to a gene: 4. The CDR3 sequence is 15 residues long. CDR3 nucleotides: TGTGCCAGCACCCTGACAGGGTCTGGGGCCAACGTCCTGACTTTC. Translated: CASTLTGSGANVLTF.

This chain uses TRBV5-5 with TRBJ2-5; 10 bases agree with TRBD1. The CDR3 runs to 17 residues. Germline lookup yields CDR1 SGHKS and CDR2 YYEKEE (reference sequence). V was pared by 4 bases and J by 2 bases, with 11 bases of the junction left unmatched. CDR3 bases: TGTGCCAGCAGCGTGACAGGGGGCGGATCGGGTCAAGAGACCCAGTACTTC. Translated, it gives CASSVTGGGSGQETQYF.

The chain combines TRBV9 with TRBJ2-2; TRBD2 agrees at 7 bases. Germline V CDR1 and CDR2: SGDLS, YYNGEE. Germline trimming cut 1 base from V and 5 bases from J; bases unmatched to any gene: 5. There are 15 residues in the CDR3. The CDR3 protein is CASSVLQGGTGELFF. For the CDR3, the DNA is TGTGCCAGCAGCGTATTGCAGGGAGGGACCGGGGAGCTGTTTTTT. Full variable domain (outside the CDR3, taken from reference TRBV9 and TRBJ2-2): DSGVTQTPKHLITATGQRVTLRCSPRSGDLSVYWYQQSLDQGLQFLIQYYNGEERAKGNILERFSAQQFPDLHSELNLSSLELGDSALYFCASSVLQGGTGELFFGEGSRLTVL.

The V call is TRBV18, the J call TRBJ1-3, with D unresolved. CDR3 length equals 15 residues. Germline V gene sequence: CDR1 KGHSH, CDR2 LQKENI. Deletions cut 6 bases from V and 0 bases from J, with 12 bases between. The CDR3 bases are TGTGCCAGCTCGACCGACTCCAACTCTGGAAACACCATATATTTT. Translating gives CASSTDSNSGNTIYF. The complete variable domain, with remaining parts taken from reference TRBV18 and TRBJ1-3, reads NAGVMQNPRHLVRRRGQEARLRCSPMKGHSHVYWYRQLPEEGLKFMVYLQKENIIDESGMPKERFSAEFPKEGPSILRIQQVVRGDSAAYFCASSTDSNSGNTIYFGEGSWLTVV.

The chain is built from TRBV5-1 and TRBJ2-1; D ambiguous. This CDR3 spans 15 amino acids. V lost 4 bases to trimming and J lost 0 bases, with 11 bases between them. From germline, CDR1 is SGHRS and CDR2 YFSETQ. The DNA of the CDR3 is TGCGCCAGCAGCAAACAGTCGAGCTCCTACAATGAGCAGTTCTTC. It yields the protein CASSKQSSSYNEQFF.

The chain couples TRBV3-1 (or the pseudogene TRBV3-2) to TRBJ1-4; the match to TRBD1 covers 8 bases. The V and J ends lost 0 bases and 5 bases, in that order; junction bases with no gene match: 11. The CDR3 extends over 18 amino acids. Germline loops: CDR1 LGHDT, CDR2 YNNKEL (reference sequence). The CDR3 protein is CASSQDLPPGGGNEKLFF. The CDR3 nucleotides read TGTGCCAGCAGCCAAGATCTCCCCCCAGGGGGCGGGAATGAAAAACTGTTTTTT.

The chain employs TRBV7-3 and TRBJ2-1, with 10 bases that match TRBD2. V dropped 2 bases and J dropped 6; count of bases not matched to a gene: 10. The germline gives CDR1 SGHTA, CDR2 FQGTGA. This CDR3 is built from 17 residues. The CDR3 nucleotides read TGTGCCAGCAGCTTAGTGGCTAGCGGGAGAATGGCCAATGAGCAGTTCTTC. Amino acids: CASSLVASGRMANEQFF.